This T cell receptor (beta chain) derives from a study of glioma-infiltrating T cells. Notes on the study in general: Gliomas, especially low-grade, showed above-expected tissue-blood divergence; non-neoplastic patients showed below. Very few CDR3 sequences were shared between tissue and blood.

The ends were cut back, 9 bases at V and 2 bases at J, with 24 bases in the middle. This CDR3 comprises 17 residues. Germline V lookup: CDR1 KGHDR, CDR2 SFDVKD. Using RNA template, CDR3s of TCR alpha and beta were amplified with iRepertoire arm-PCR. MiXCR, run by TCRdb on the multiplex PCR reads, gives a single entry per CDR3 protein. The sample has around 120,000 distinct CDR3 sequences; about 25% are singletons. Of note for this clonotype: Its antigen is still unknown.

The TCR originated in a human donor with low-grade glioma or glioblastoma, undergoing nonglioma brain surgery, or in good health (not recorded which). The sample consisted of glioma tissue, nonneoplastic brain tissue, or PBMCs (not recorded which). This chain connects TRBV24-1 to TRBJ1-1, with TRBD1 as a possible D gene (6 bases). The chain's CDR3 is CATEHRRQAEYNTEAFF. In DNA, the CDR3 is TGTGCCACCGAGCACCGGCGACAGGCCGAGTATAACACTGAAGCTTTCTTT.